Presented here are 24 T cell receptor beta chains from one specimen sequenced in a study of blood T cell repertoires in COVID-19. Method: immunoSEQ multiplex PCR; TCRdb's copy keeps in-frame clones and lacks some. This repertoire shows around 150,000 clones, 65% to 90% found once; its top ten account for roughly 7.8%. Material: peripheral blood. These receptors came from a man between 60 and 75 years old with acute or convalescent COVID-19.

This clone has just a few counts. The V and J genes are TRBV11-2 and TRBJ1-1; possibly TRBD1 for D (6 bases). The length of the CDR3 is 12 residues. V shed 1 base and J shed 12 bases, with 12 bases lying between them. CDR1 SGHAT and CDR2 FQNNGV come from the germline V gene. CDR3 loop: CASSLVGALTFF. DNA for the CDR3: TGTGCCAGCAGCTTAGTGGGGGCTTTAACTTTCTTT.

This clone was counted once. The DNA for the CDR3 is TGTGCCTGGAGTAACACGGGACTAGCGGACTCCTACGAGCAGTACTTC. Protein sequence: CAWSNTGLADSYEQYF. The chain joins TRBV30 to TRBJ2-7; 11 bases fit TRBD2. Per germline, CDR1 GTSNPN and CDR2 SVGIG (reference sequence). V lost 2 bases to trimming and J lost 0 bases; unmatched junction nucleotides: 6. There are 16 residues in the CDR3.

This chain connects TRBV27 to TRBJ1-1; D remains unclear. The germline V gene encodes CDR1 MNHEY and CDR2 SMNVEV (reference sequence). The CDR3 covers 13 residues. V was pared by 8 bases and J by 1 base, with 11 bases between. As DNA, the CDR3 is TGTGCCAGCTCTTGGGGAGCGAACACTGAAGCTTTCTTT. Translation gives CASSWGANTEAFF.

In DNA form, the CDR3 reads TGTGCCAGCAGTACCTCAGTGGCAGGGGCCTACAATGAGCAGTTCTTC. This encodes CASSTSVAGAYNEQFF. The chain employs TRBV28 and TRBJ2-1, with a possible D match to TRBD1 (6 bases). The V end lost 5 bases, the J end lost 2 bases, and 16 bases lay between the germline ends. The CDR3 runs to 16 residues. Germline V gene sequence: CDR1 MDHEN, CDR2 SYDVKM. Variable domain in full (rest from reference TRBV28 and TRBJ2-1): DVKVTQSSRYLVKRTGEKVFLECVQDMDHENMFWYRQDPGLGLRLIYFSYDVKMKEKGDIPEGYSVSREKKERFSLILESASTNQTSMYLCASSTSVAGAYNEQFFGPGTRLTVL.

V and J are TRBV10-1 and TRBJ2-5; 13 bases map to TRBD2. V dropped 3 bases and J dropped 3; count of bases not matched to a gene: 1. The CDR3 sequence is 15 residues long. Germline V gene sequence: CDR1 WNHNN, CDR2 SYGVQD (reference sequence). The CDR3 is CASSEGTSGKETQYF. The CDR3 DNA reads as TGCGCCAGCAGTGAAGGGACTAGCGGGAAAGAGACCCAGTACTTC.

This chain joins TRBV6-2 or TRBV6-3 and TRBJ2-3, with 10 nucleotides matching TRBD2. The CDR3 contains 15 residues. Trimming took 0 bases from V and 7 from J; bases not matched to a gene: 4. The germline V gene encodes CDR1 MNHEY and CDR2 SVGEGT. CDR3 sequence: CASSYSASGSHTQYF. Written as DNA, the CDR3 is TGTGCCAGCAGTTACTCGGCTAGCGGGAGCCATACGCAGTATTTT.

The chain is built from TRBV29-1 and TRBJ1-1, with a possible D match to TRBD1 (5 bases). This CDR3 is built from 13 residues. Germline-derived CDR1 and CDR2 are SQVTM and ANQGSEA. Trimming pared 3 bases from V and 2 bases from J, leaving 10 bases between. The CDR3 bases are TGCAGCGTTGATGGTCAGGGCAACACTGAAGCTTTCTTT. This sequence encodes CSVDGQGNTEAFF.

The rearrangement joins TRBV11-1 to TRBJ2-1, with 9 positions matching TRBD1. The CDR3 length is 16 residues. Germline trimming cut 3 bases from V and 6 bases from J; bases unmatched to any gene: 9. Germline V gene lookup returns CDR1 SGHAT and CDR2 FQDESV (reference sequence). In DNA form, the CDR3 reads TGTGCCAGCAGCTTTTCAAGGACAGGGGTTAGCAATGAGCAGTTCTTC. It encodes CASSFSRTGVSNEQFF.

The chain carries TRBV15 and TRBJ2-7, with 10 bases that match TRBD1. This CDR3 region has 15 residues. The germline V gene encodes CDR1 LNHNV and CDR2 YYDKDF (reference sequence). V lost 3 bases to trimming and J lost 3 bases; unmatched junction nucleotides: 5. The CDR3 region is CATSSQTGGGYEQYF. CDR3 nucleotide sequence: TGTGCCACCAGCAGTCAGACAGGGGGCGGCTACGAGCAGTACTTC. The full variable domain, in which reference TRBV15 and TRBJ2-7 provide the parts outside the CDR3, is DAMVIQNPRYQVTQFGKPVTLSCSQTLNHNVMYWYQQKSSQAPKLLFHYYDKDFNNEADTPDNFQSRRPNTSFCFLDIRSPGLGDTAMYLCATSSQTGGGYEQYFGPGTRLTVT.

This clone has just one count. V and J are TRBV28 and TRBJ1-6; the match to TRBD1 covers 8 bases. The germline V gene encodes CDR1 MDHEN and CDR2 SYDVKM. The CDR3 extends over 17 amino acids. The V segment lost 2 bases and the J segment 7 bases; nucleotides outside the gene matches: 10. CDR3 sequence reads: CASSLGQGPKANSPLHF. For the CDR3, the DNA is TGTGCCAGCAGTTTAGGACAGGGCCCCAAAGCCAATTCACCCCTCCACTTT.

A single count supports this clone. V is TRBV3-1 (or the pseudogene TRBV3-2) and J is TRBJ2-1; 8 bases line up with TRBD2. J gave up 2 bases and V 4 bases, and 4 bases lay outside the gene matches. Germline CDR1 and CDR2: LGHDT and YNNKEL (reference sequence). The CDR3 is 15 amino acids. The CDR3 is CASSRETSAYNEQFF. The CDR3 DNA reads TGTGCCAGCAGCCGAGAGACTAGCGCCTACAATGAGCAGTTCTTC.

The chain recombines TRBV7-9 with TRBJ1-1, with TRBD1 as a possible D gene (5 bases). CDR3 size: 14 residues. The V gene's germline CDR1 is SEHNR and CDR2 FQNEAQ (reference sequence). Trimming stripped 1 base from V and 11 bases from J, with 17 bases between. The CDR3 region has the DNA TGTGCCAGCAGCTTAGGTGTCGGGGGAAGGGGCGCTTTCTTT. It specifies CASSLGVGGRGAFF.

V gene TRBV27 combines with J gene TRBJ2-5; maybe TRBD1 (5 bases). The CDR3 is 13 amino acids. CDR1 is MNHEY, CDR2 SMNVEV, per germline (reference sequence). Trimming left V 2 bases short and J 5 bases short, with 9 bases between. The CDR3 bases are TGTGCCAGCAGTTTAAGGGGAAGGGAGACCCAGTACTTC. It specifies CASSLRGRETQYF.

The chain combines TRBV3-1 (or the pseudogene TRBV3-2) with TRBJ2-7; no firm D call. The CDR3 sequence is 12 residues long. V lost 1 base and J lost 3, with 4 bases in between. CDR1 is LGHDT, CDR2 YNNKEL, per germline (reference sequence). The CDR3 sequence: CASSQVGYEQYF. The CDR3 nucleotides read TGTGCCAGCAGCCAAGTCGGCTACGAGCAGTACTTC.

The chain has TRBV2 and TRBJ1-5, with a possible D match to TRBD1 (5 bases). The germline gives CDR1 SNHLY, CDR2 FYNNEI. The CDR3 consists of 14 residues. V dropped 6 bases and J dropped 3 bases, with 12 bases sitting between them. The CDR3 region is CASSRPTDNQPQHF. The CDR3 bases are TGTGCCAGCAGCCGACCGACAGACAATCAGCCCCAGCATTTT.

V and J are TRBV5-5 and TRBJ2-7; TRBD1 matches at 10 bases. CDR3 length: 15 residues. Germline CDR1 and CDR2: SGHKS and YYEKEE (reference sequence). Trimming removed 4 bases from V and 5 bases from J; junction bases left unmatched: 9. DNA for the CDR3: TGTGCCAGCAGCACGGGACAGGGGCCCTTCGACGAGCAGTACTTC. Its translation is CASSTGQGPFDEQYF.

The genes are TRBV27 and TRBJ1-1; D ambiguous. CDR1 and CDR2 from the germline V gene are MNHEY and SMNVEV (reference sequence). V was pared by 2 bases and J by 1 base, with 8 bases between. The CDR3 is 14 residues long. This chain's CDR3 is CASSLGPRNTEAFF. CDR3 sequence (DNA): TGTGCCAGCAGTTTAGGCCCCAGGAACACTGAAGCTTTCTTT.

This sequence joins TRBV19 and TRBJ2-3; 7 bases align to TRBD2. The germline gives CDR1 LNHDA, CDR2 SQIVND (reference sequence). This CDR3 has 15 amino acids. With 9 bases clipped from V and 1 base from J, the junction kept 10 bases outside the gene matches. The CDR3 sequence: CASSMGGPGTDTQYF. For the CDR3, the DNA is TGTGCCAGCTCAATGGGAGGGCCCGGCACAGATACGCAGTATTTT. The full variable domain, in which reference TRBV19 and TRBJ2-3 provide the parts outside the CDR3, is DGGITQSPKYLFRKEGQNVTLSCEQNLNHDAMYWYRQDPGQGLRLIYYSQIVNDFQKGDIAEGYSVSREKKESFPLTVTSAQKNPTAFYLCASSMGGPGTDTQYFGPGTRLTVL.

The chain carries TRBV27 and TRBJ2-7; 8 bases match TRBD2. V lost 4 bases, J lost 3 bases, and 8 bases stayed unmatched. The CDR3 is 15 residues long. Germline V gene data show CDR1 as MNHEY and CDR2 as SMNVEV (reference sequence). The CDR3 bases are TGTGCCAGCAGTTCCTCGGGGGGGCGCATCTACGAGCAGTACTTC. Its translation is CASSSSGGRIYEQYF.

The chain carries TRBV10-2 and TRBJ2-1; 9 bases line up with TRBD1. Germline CDR1 and CDR2: WSHSY and SAAADI. Trimming took 4 bases from V and 10 from J; bases not matched to a gene: 14. The CDR3 length is 16 residues. Here the CDR3 reads CASSARDRVGPREQFF. The CDR3 DNA is TGCGCCAGCAGTGCCCGGGACAGGGTCGGCCCCAGGGAGCAGTTCTTC.

This clone was detected only once. This chain uses TRBV7-2 with TRBJ2-2, with D perhaps TRBD2 (6 bases). Germline V gene lookup returns CDR1 SGHTA and CDR2 FQGNSA. The CDR3 has 15 amino acids. Trimming shortened V by 9 bases and J by 2 bases, and 16 bases separated the two germline ends. The CDR3 sequence is CARGRPGLNTGELFF. CDR3 bases: TGTGCCAGGGGCCGACCGGGACTTAACACCGGGGAGCTGTTTTTT.

The chain joins TRBV6-5 to TRBJ1-5, with 8 bases matching TRBD1. Looked up from germline, CDR1 is MNHEY and CDR2 is SVGAGI. The trim removed 9 bases at V and 3 bases at J, leaving 10 bases unmatched. The CDR3 spans 15 residues. The CDR3 sequence is CASTLRGHDNQPQHF. The CDR3 nucleotides read TGTGCCAGTACTCTCAGGGGGCATGACAATCAGCCCCAGCATTTT.

J is TRBJ2-3 and V is TRBV15; 11 positions match TRBD2. CDR3 length equals 14 residues. Losses at the gene ends were 3 bases for V and 13 bases for J; bases not matched to a gene: 9. The germline gives CDR1 LNHNV, CDR2 YYDKDF (reference sequence). The CDR3 loop reads CATSRATSGSLEYF. CDR3 DNA: TGTGCCACCAGCAGGGCCACTAGCGGGAGTCTTGAGTATTTT.

This sequence joins TRBV30 and TRBJ1-1; the match to TRBD1 covers 7 bases. This CDR3 comprises 13 residues. The V and J ends lost 4 bases and 5 bases, in that order; junction bases with no gene match: 7. Germline CDR1 is GTSNPN and CDR2 is SVGIG (reference sequence). CDR3 in DNA: TGTGCCTGGAATAGACAGGGAGGAACTGAAGCTTTCTTT. Its protein is CAWNRQGGTEAFF.